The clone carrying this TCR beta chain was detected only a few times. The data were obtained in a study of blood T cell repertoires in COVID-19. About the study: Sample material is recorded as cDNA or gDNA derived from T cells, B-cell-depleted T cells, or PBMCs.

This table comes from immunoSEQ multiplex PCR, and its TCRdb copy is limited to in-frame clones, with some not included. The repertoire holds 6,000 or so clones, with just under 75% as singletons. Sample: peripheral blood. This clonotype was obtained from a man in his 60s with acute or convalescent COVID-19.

The CDR3 DNA sequence: TGTGCCAGCAGCCAAGGGCGGGAGGTACGGGAGACCCAGTACTTC. Protein: CASSQGREVRETQYF. This chain joins TRBV3-1 (or the pseudogene TRBV3-2) and TRBJ2-5; 8 bases line up with TRBD2. Germline V gene lookup returns CDR1 LGHDT and CDR2 YNNKEL (reference sequence). The CDR3 has 15 residues. With V trimmed by 1 base and J by 5 bases, 6 bases remained unmatched.